This T cell receptor beta chain was identified during a study of cytomegalovirus exposure and HLA in healthy donors (dated by TCRdb to about 2017). Regarding the research as a whole: According to an earlier analysis of several hundred of the donors, 150 million to 200 million T cells yielded some 110 million unique TCR beta sequences and approximately 280 Gb of sequence data. An early release that covered fewer than 800 HLA-typed donors contained around 300 gigabases of sequencing data and some 87 million unique TCR sequences. Of the roughly 400 genotyped donors, more than 75% were placed in the genetic ancestry cluster associated with self-reported Caucasian donors. The study was designed to test whether signatures of past pathogen exposure could be identified by cataloging public T cell receptors. The study profiled the T cell repertoires of approximately 700 subjects by immunosequencing and related them to cytomegalovirus serostatus. A separate validation cohort of roughly 130 different subjects was used in addition to the roughly 700-subject first cohort. High-throughput TCR immunosequencing, statistical association of individual TCRs with disease status, and machine learning were combined to predict cytomegalovirus infection status. In a later analysis, previously published TCR beta repertoires from fewer than 750 donors were re-analyzed and high-resolution HLA genotyping was added so that TCR occurrence patterns could be studied. Rather than using new phenotypic data, the later analysis identified candidate immune exposures from TCR beta sequences and from how often those sequences occurred across donors. An earlier analysis of a few hundred of the donors applied high-throughput TCR beta sequencing to assess whether each TCR beta V gene segment acted as functional or pseudogenic. Donor age, sex, ethnicity and CMV serostatus were collected together with the repertoire data. A later genetic analysis used genome-wide SNP genotypes for about 65% of the 666 donors, treating that subset as a discovery cohort. All discovery cohort repertoires had been generated using a single sequencing platform. Class I and class II HLA loci were covered by the typing at four-digit resolution. The number of donors typed differed by locus, with roughly 629-640 for A, B, C, DRB1 and DQB1, more than 500 for DQA1, 600 to 610 for DPA1, and around 430 for DPB1. About 5 DR-DQ haplotypes were handled as single units for association and clustering, since linkage in the cohort was strong. Among several hundred genotyped donors of the cohort, an average of approximately 240,000 unique TCR beta nucleotide sequences was sequenced per donor, of which about 18% were non-productive. The study at large found these results: Because counts were too low, some 16 rarely observed V segments, including chromosome 9 orphons, were excluded from the earlier analysis of several hundred of the donors. In an earlier analysis of about 550 of the donors, most TCR beta V segments were observed in productive rearrangements about 87% or about 30% of the time, broadly matching IMGT annotations. An association between a missense DCLRE1C variant and V-gene and J-gene trimming of TCR beta chains was found in a later genetic analysis and replicated in an independent cohort. Because HLA typing was unavailable for some donors at each locus, only the typed subset was used in association tests. A later analysis found that HLA-associated TCR beta chains were more clonally expanded and had lower generation probabilities than equally common non-associated chains. According to a later analysis, TCR association rates differed among HLA loci, with DRB1 alleles showing the most associated TCRs and HLA-C alleles showing the fewest. A cluster of highly shared sequence variants was judged likely to be a technical artifact of the sequencing pipeline. Most TCR sequences were seen in very few donors, while some public TCRs were found in many individuals. Specific HLA alleles were associated with about 17,000 TCR beta sequences at a false discovery rate of 0.05 in a later analysis. Linkage disequilibrium might explain the correlated functional status among segregating V segments, but an unknown experimental factor could not be excluded. Assigning TCR associations to individual alleles was difficult when HLA alleles, especially DR and DQ, strongly co-occurred. The study gave a list of about 170 TCR beta chains associated with cytomegalovirus. The authors suggested that the approach could potentially be extended to other disease states and immunological phenotypes. Immune exposure information for the cohort was limited to CMV serostatus. In this cohort, only TCR beta chains were sequenced, and detectable features were limited by the absence of alpha or paired-chain data. The 87-base-pair reads could not distinguish some IMGT-functional V segments, including TRBV6-2 and TRBV6-3, so those segments were excluded. A later analysis found that most CMV-associated TCR beta chains appeared HLA-restricted, with HLA associations seemingly driven largely by CMV exposure. Presence/absence analyses assumed roughly uniform sequencing depth across donors, an assumption that may not hold. According to a later genetic analysis, donors in an Asian-associated ancestry cluster had fewer N-insertions in productive TCRs than the approximately 710-donor mean. A further reported finding was that TCR beta sequences accurately predicted the HLA-A and HLA-B alleles for most subjects in the first cohort. In vitro tests confirmed that a few of the cytomegalovirus-associated TCR beta chains recognize cytomegalovirus antigens. A later analysis reported that several top co-occurrence clusters appeared linked to parvovirus B19, influenza, CMV and Epstein-Barr virus. The classifier was reported to diagnose cytomegalovirus status with high specificity and sensitivity in both the original and validation cohorts.

The protocol used for the library was the immunoSEQ multiplex PCR assay. The multiplex PCR relied on a mix of 60 forward primers for TCR Vbeta segments and 13 reverse primers for TCR Jbeta segments. The CDR3 region of rearranged TCR beta genes was amplified from genomic DNA by a multiplex PCR assay. The amplified TCR beta libraries were sequenced on the Illumina HiSeq System as 87-base-pair reads. Regarding the original processing steps: A later analysis counted about 80 million unique TCR beta chains across the 666 repertoires, and some 11 million of these chains were shared by at least two donors. Raw reads were error-corrected and collapsed into unique sequences by a nearest-neighbor algorithm in which closely related sequences were merged to remove PCR and sequencing errors. V, D and J gene segments were assigned by aligning CDR3 sequences to IMGT reference sequences. Each retained sequence needed at least a six-nucleotide match to both a V gene segment and a J gene segment. A rearrangement was called productive if the CDR3 had no stop codons and remained in frame with V and J, and every other rearrangement was called non-productive. Following IMGT convention, CDR3 was defined as the stretch from the second conserved V-encoded cysteine to the conserved J-encoded phenylalanine. The earlier analysis of about 620 of the donors excluded sequences that lacked an unambiguous match to a single V gene segment. An earlier analysis of 450 to 650 of the donors called V segments functional above 56.7% productive rearrangements and segregating when the between-donor standard deviation exceeded 5%. A statistical classification framework was developed to diagnose cytomegalovirus status using the catalog of TCR beta chain sequences. In a later analysis, V and J genes were assigned by comparing TCR nucleotide sequences against IMGT/GENE-DB human TR gene sequences. The TCRdist pipeline was used in a later analysis to assign CDR3 sequences and most-parsimonious VDJ recombination scenarios. A later analysis defined each TCR beta chain by its CDR3 amino acid sequence plus V-gene family, and excluded reads lacking a unique V-gene family. As a way to deal with suspected cross-contamination and a sequencing artifact, a later analysis dropped hundreds of nucleotide sequences that were highly shared and had low generation probability. In a later analysis, a clonal expansion index was calculated for each public chain from normalized within-repertoire ranks of inferred template counts. Generation probabilities in a later analysis came from a VDJ recombination model fitted to out-of-frame rearrangements, and those results were checked against IGoR. In a later analysis, TCR-TCR, TCR-HLA and TCR-CMV co-occurrence was scored with hypergeometric tests, and a repertoire-size bias correction was applied to TCR pairs. In a later analysis, false discovery rates were estimated by permuting HLA or CMV assignments 20 times. In a later analysis, co-occurring TCRs were grouped with DBSCAN, and TCRdist sequence similarity was added when clustering was performed within HLA-allele-positive subsets. Repertoires with fewer than 30,000 or more than 120,000 public chains, plus five repertoires with anomalous nucleotide sharing, were excluded from co-occurrence clustering. In TCRdb, the immuneACCESS table is reduced to in-frame sequences with V and J assigned. These tables do not hold every clone; where another copy was compared, an unresolved V gene accounts for under half, and the others remain unexplained. V and J calls and clone size are as listed in that table; D and trimming were resolved from the DNA. The sample table holds about 120,000 clones, of which around three quarters were seen once. The ten largest clones take up roughly 3.3% of the sample.

The cohort comprised approximately 700 healthy bone marrow donors. At the time of sampling, all cohort members were nominally healthy, though unrecorded immune exposures were likely present. The donor was CMV seropositive and was included in the group of around 300 seropositive cohort members. Each donor provided a peripheral blood sample, and peripheral blood mononuclear cells were used for TCR beta sequencing. The Qiagen DNeasy Blood Extraction Kit was used to extract genomic DNA from the blood cell samples. About this clone itself: Its cognate antigen has yet to be identified. Per-base quality was not reported, and no clone a single base away is much larger than it.

Looking up the germline V gene (reference sequence) yields CDR1 MNHEY and CDR2 SMNVEV. The CDR3 goes from the cysteine to the phenylalanine over 17 residues. The DNA shown is the 51-base CDR3, in frame from base 1. The clonotype originates from a woman aged 30 to 39 in good health and CMV-seropositive. Recombination connected TRBV27 to TRBJ2-5; 8 bases in between match TRBD2. Near its end, the DNA agrees better with TRBJ2-7, so the J call may be wrong. Sequenced material: PBMCs. CDR3 region: CASRILATGGDLYEQYF. The nucleotide sequence reads TGTGCCAGCAGGATACTCGCCACCGGGGGGGATCTATACGAGCAGTACTTC.